The 8 T cell receptor beta chains given below trace back to one sample, sequenced in a study of identical twins. MiXCR, applied by TCRdb to the 5' RACE reads, yields one record per CDR3 protein. The data contain 570,000 or so distinct CDR3 sequences, around 9.6% of them singletons. These data were likewise used in another study, on yellow fever vaccine responses in identical twins.

Sequenced material: PBMCs. The receptors were gathered from a woman aged 18 to 35 in good health.

The table lists this clonotype with many counts. The chain uses TRBV29-1 and TRBJ1-1; D unresolved. CDR3 size: 14 residues. The V gene lost 4 bases and the J gene lost 1 base, with 13 bases spanning the gap. The germline V gene encodes CDR1 SQVTM and CDR2 ANQGSEA. In nucleotides, the CDR3 is TGCAGCGTTGTTTCGAGACACCGGAACACTGAAGCTTTCTTT. Its translation: CSVVSRHRNTEAFF.

This clonotype was counted a few times. This rearrangement joins TRBV30 to TRBJ2-7; possibly TRBD1 for D (5 bases). There are 12 residues in the CDR3. Per germline, CDR1 GTSNPN and CDR2 SVGIG (reference sequence). Trimming stripped 2 bases from V and 9 bases from J, with 14 bases between. Here the CDR3 reads CAWSQGTLVQYF. DNA of the CDR3: TGTGCCTGGAGTCAGGGTACTCTCGTGCAGTACTTC.

CDR3 DNA: TGCAGTGCTCCCTCCCCCACTAGCACCCCTTGGGAGCAGTTCTTC. Its translation: CSAPSPTSTPWEQFF. The chain recombines TRBV20-1 with TRBJ2-1; D is perhaps TRBD2 (6 bases). V was shortened by 5 bases and J by 10 bases, with 24 bases between the two germline ends. The V gene's germline CDR1 is DFQATT and CDR2 SNEGSKA (reference sequence). The length of the CDR3 is 15 residues.

About this clonotype itself: One junction end does not reproduce the germline sequence, and a read error may be involved. This sequence joins TRBV7-7 and TRBJ2-3; TRBD2 agrees at 7 bases. The CDR3 covers 16 residues. The germline CDR1 and CDR2 sequences are SSHAT and FNYEAQ (reference sequence). DNA for the CDR3: TGTGCTAGCAGCTTAATGGCTGGGGGGGGCACAGATACGCAGTATTTT. Translation gives CASSLMAGGGTDTQYF.

The sample holds a few counts of this clonotype. This chain uses TRBV6-2 or TRBV6-3 with TRBJ2-1; D gene uncertain. This CDR3 is 11 amino acids long. Deletions cut 8 bases from V and 7 bases from J, with 9 bases between. Germline lookup yields CDR1 MNHEY and CDR2 SVGEGT. The CDR3 bases are TGTGCCAGCGGCAGAACTAATGAGCAGTTCTTC. This codes for CASGRTNEQFF.

This clonotype has only a few counts. The chain combines TRBV30 with TRBJ1-2; 8 positions match TRBD1. Germline V CDR1 and CDR2: GTSNPN, SVGIG (reference sequence). The CDR3 contains 13 residues. J lost 2 bases, V lost 1 base, and 0 bases had no gene match. Here the CDR3 DNA reads TGTGCCTGGAGTGGACAGGGGAACTATGGCTACACCTTC. Residues: CAWSGQGNYGYTF.

This clonotype was seen only a few times. V usage is TRBV10-3 and J usage is TRBJ1-5; D gene uncertain. The CDR3 consists of 15 residues. V was clipped by 2 bases and J by 2 bases, with 10 bases between them. The germline V gene has CDR1 ENHRY and CDR2 SYGVKD. The CDR3 region has the DNA TGTGCCATCAGTGAGGGACTAGCTGGCAATCAGCCCCAGCATTTT. It is translated as CAISEGLAGNQPQHF.

In this sample, this clonotype turned up many times. The CDR3 DNA reads as TGCGCCAGCAGCTCGTGGACGGTTCAAGAGACCCAGTACTTC. Protein product: CASSSWTVQETQYF. V is TRBV5-1 and J is TRBJ2-5; no firm D call. The CDR3 is 14 amino acids. V was cut by 3 bases and J by 2 bases, with 11 bases left in between. Germline assignment: CDR1 SGHRS and CDR2 YFSETQ.